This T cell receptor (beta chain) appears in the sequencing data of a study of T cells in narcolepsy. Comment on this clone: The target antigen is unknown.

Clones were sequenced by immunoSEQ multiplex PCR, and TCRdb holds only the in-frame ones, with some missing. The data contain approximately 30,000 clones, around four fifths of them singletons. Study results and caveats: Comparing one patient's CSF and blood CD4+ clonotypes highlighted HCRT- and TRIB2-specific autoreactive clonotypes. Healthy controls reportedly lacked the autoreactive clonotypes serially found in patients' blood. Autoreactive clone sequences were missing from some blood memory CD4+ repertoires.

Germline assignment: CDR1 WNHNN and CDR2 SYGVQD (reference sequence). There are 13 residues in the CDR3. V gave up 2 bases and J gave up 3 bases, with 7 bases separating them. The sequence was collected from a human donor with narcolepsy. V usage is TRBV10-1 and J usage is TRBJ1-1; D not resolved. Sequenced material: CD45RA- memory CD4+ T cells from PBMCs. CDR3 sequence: CASSETPDTEAFF. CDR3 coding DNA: TGCGCCAGCAGTGAGACCCCCGACACTGAAGCTTTCTTT.